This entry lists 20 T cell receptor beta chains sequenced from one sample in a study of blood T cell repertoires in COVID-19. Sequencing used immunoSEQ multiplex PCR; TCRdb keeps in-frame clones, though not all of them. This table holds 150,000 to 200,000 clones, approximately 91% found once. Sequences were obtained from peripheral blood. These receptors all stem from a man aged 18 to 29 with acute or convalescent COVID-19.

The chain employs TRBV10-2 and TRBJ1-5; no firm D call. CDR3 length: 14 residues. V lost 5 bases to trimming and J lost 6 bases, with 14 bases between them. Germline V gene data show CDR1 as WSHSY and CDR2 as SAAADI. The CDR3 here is CASSRRAEGQPQHF. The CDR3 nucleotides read TGCGCCAGCAGTCGAAGGGCAGAGGGTCAGCCCCAGCATTTT.

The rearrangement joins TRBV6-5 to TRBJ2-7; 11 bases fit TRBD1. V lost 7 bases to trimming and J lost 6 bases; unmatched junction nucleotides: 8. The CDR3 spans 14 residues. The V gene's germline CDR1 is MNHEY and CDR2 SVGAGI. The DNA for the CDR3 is TGTGCCAGCAACAGTCGGGGACAGGGGGTCGAGCAGTACTTC. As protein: CASNSRGQGVEQYF.

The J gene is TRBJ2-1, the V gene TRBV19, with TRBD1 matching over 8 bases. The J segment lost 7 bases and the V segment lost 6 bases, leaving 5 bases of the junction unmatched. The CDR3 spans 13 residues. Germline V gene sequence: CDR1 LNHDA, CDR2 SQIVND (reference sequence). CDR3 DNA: TGTGCCAGTAGCCCGCGACAGGGGAATGAGCAGTTCTTC. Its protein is CASSPRQGNEQFF.

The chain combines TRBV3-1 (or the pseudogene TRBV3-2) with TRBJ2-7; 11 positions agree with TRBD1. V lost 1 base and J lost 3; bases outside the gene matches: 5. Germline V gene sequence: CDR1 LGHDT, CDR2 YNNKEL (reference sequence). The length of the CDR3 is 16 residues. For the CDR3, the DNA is TGTGCCAGCAGCCAAGGGACAGGGGGCGCGGGCTACGAGCAGTACTTC. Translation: CASSQGTGGAGYEQYF.

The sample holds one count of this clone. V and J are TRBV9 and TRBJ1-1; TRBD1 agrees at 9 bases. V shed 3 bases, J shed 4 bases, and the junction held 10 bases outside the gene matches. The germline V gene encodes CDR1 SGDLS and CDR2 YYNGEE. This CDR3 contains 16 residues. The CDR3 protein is CASSGLTGTGFTEAFF. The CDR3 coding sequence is TGTGCCAGCAGCGGACTTACCGGGACAGGGTTCACTGAAGCTTTCTTT. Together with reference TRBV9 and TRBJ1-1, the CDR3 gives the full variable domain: DSGVTQTPKHLITATGQRVTLRCSPRSGDLSVYWYQQSLDQGLQFLIQYYNGEERAKGNILERFSAQQFPDLHSELNLSSLELGDSALYFCASSGLTGTGFTEAFFGQGTRLTVV.

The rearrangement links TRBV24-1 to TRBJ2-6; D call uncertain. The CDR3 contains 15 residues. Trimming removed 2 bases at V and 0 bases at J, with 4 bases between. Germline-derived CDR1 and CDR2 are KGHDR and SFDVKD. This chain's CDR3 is CATSDSNSGANVLTF. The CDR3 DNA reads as TGTGCCACCAGTGATTCAAACTCTGGGGCCAACGTCCTGACTTTC.

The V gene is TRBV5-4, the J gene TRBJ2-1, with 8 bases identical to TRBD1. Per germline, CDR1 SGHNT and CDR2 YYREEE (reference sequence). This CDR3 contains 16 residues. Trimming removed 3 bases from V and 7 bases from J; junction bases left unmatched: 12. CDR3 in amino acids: CASSYRLRTGWNEQFF. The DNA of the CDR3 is TGTGCCAGCAGCTACCGACTCAGGACAGGGTGGAATGAGCAGTTCTTC. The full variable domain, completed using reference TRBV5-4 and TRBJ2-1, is ETGVTQSPTHLIKTRGQQVTLRCSSQSGHNTVSWYQQALGQGPQFIFQYYREEENGRGNFPPRFSGLQFPNYSSELNVNALELDDSALYLCASSYRLRTGWNEQFFGPGTRLTVL.

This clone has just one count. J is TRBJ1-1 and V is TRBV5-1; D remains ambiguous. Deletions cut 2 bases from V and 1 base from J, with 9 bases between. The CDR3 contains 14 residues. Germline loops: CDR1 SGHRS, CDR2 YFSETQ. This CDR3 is CASSLDKANTEAFF. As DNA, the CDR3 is TGCGCCAGCAGCTTAGACAAGGCGAACACTGAAGCTTTCTTT.

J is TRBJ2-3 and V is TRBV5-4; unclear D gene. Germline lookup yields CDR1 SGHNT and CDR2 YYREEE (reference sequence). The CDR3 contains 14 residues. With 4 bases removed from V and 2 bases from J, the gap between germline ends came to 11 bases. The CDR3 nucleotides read TGTGCCAGCAGCCAGTGGGTAGCCACAGATACGCAGTATTTT. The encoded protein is CASSQWVATDTQYF.

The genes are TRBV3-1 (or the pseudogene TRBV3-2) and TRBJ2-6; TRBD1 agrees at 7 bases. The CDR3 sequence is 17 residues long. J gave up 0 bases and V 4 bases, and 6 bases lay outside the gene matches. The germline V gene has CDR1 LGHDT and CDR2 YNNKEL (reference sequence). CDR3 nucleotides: TGTGCCAGCAGCCTCGGGACAGCAAGCTCTGGGGCCAACGTCCTGACTTTC. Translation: CASSLGTASSGANVLTF.

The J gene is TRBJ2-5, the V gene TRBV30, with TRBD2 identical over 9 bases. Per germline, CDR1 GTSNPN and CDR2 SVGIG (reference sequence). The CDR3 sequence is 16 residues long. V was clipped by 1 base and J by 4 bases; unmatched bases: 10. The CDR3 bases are TGTGCCTGGAGTGAATTGGCGGGGGGGCCTCCAGAGACCCAGTACTTC. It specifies CAWSELAGGPPETQYF.

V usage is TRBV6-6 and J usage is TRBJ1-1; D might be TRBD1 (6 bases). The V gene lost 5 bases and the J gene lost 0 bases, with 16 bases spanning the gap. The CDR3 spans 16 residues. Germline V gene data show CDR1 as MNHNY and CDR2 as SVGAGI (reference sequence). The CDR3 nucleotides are TGTGCCAGCAGTCAACAGGGTAGGGGCATGAACACTGAAGCTTTCTTT. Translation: CASSQQGRGMNTEAFF.

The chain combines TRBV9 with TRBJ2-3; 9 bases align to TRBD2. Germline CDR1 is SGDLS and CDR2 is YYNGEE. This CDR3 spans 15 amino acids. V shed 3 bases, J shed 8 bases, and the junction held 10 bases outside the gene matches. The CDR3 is CASSAHSGGPGTQYF. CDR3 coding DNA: TGTGCCAGCAGCGCCCATAGCGGGGGCCCTGGTACGCAGTATTTT.

The CDR3 reads CASRRQGEGISGNTIYF. DNA for the CDR3: TGTGCCAGCAGAAGACAGGGGGAAGGTATATCTGGAAACACCATATATTTT. This rearrangement joins TRBV27 to TRBJ1-3; TRBD1 matches 9 bases. This CDR3 contains 17 residues. Per the germline V gene, CDR1 is MNHEY and CDR2 is SMNVEV (reference sequence). J was trimmed by 1 base and V by 6 bases; bases with no gene match: 10.

In DNA form, the CDR3 reads TGTGCCAGCAGCGACCGGGACAGGGGGCCGGAGGCCAACGTCCTGACTTTC. This codes for CASSDRDRGPEANVLTF. The gene calls are TRBV9 and TRBJ2-6; 12 bases are shared with TRBD1. J gave up 6 bases and V 3 bases, and 7 bases lay outside the gene matches. This CDR3 contains 17 residues. CDR1 SGDLS and CDR2 YYNGEE come from the germline V gene.

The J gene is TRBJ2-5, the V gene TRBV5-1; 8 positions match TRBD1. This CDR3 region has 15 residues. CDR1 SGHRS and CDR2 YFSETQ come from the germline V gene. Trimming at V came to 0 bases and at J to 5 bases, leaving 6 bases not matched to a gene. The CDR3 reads CASSLEDRAWETQYF. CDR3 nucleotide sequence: TGCGCCAGCAGCTTGGAGGACAGGGCGTGGGAGACCCAGTACTTC.

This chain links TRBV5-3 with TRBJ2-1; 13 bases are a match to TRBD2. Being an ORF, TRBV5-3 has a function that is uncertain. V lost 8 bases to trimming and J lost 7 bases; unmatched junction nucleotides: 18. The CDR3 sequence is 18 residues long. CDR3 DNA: TGTGCCAGCGCAGGGACCGGGACTAGCGGGATTGTACTGAATGAGCAGTTCTTC. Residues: CASAGTGTSGIVLNEQFF.

CDR3 sequence reads: CASSQELGQGHQPQHF. The DNA of the CDR3 is TGTGCCAGCAGCCAAGAATTGGGACAGGGTCATCAGCCCCAGCATTTT. The chain employs TRBV4-2 and TRBJ1-5, with TRBD1 matching 9 bases. The CDR3 contains 16 residues. J gave up 5 bases and V 0 bases, and 5 bases lay outside the gene matches. Germline assignment: CDR1 LGHNA and CDR2 YNFKEQ.

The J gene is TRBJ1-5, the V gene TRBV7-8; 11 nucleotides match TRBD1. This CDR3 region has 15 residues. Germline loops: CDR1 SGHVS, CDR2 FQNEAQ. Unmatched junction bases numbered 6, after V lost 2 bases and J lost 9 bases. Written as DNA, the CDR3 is TGTGCCAGCAGCTTAACTTCCGGGACAGGGGGGCCCCAGCATTTT. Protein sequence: CASSLTSGTGGPQHF.

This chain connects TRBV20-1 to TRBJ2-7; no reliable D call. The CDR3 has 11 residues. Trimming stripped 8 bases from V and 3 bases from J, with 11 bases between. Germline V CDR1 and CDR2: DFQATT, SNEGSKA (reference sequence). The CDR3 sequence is CSPRDLYEQYF. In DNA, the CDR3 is TGCAGTCCCCGCGATCTCTACGAGCAGTACTTC.